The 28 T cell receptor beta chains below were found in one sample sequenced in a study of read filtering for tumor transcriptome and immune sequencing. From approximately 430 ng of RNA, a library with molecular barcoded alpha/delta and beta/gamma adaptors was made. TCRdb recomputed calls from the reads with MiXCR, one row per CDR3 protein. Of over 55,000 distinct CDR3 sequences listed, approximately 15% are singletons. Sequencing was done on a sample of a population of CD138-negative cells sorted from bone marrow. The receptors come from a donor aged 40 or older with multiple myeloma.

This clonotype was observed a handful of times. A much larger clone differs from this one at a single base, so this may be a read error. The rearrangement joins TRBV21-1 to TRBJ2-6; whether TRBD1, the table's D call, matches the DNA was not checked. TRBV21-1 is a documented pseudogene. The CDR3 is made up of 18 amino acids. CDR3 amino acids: CASTQGRLTSAGANVLTF. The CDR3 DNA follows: TGTGCCAGCACTCAGGGCAGGTTGACTTCTGCTGGGGCCAACGTCCTGACTTTC.

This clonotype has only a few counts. Here the CDR3 reads CASSFGGSPRGRNEQFF. CDR3 in DNA: TGTGCCAGCAGCTTTGGAGGGTCACCCAGGGGGCGGAATGAGCAGTTCTTC. The chain couples TRBV11-3 to TRBJ2-1; 8 bases map to TRBD1. J lost 7 bases, V lost 3 bases, and 14 bases had no gene match. The CDR3 is 17 residues long. Germline lookup yields CDR1 SGHNT and CDR2 YENEEA.

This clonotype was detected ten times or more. The CDR3 bases are TGTGCCAGCGGTAAAGTGGGGGGCTCGGGCACTGAAGCTTTCTTT. Translation gives CASGKVGGSGTEAFF. V is TRBV27 and J is TRBJ1-1; D is possibly TRBD1 (6 bases). The CDR3 contains 15 residues. Between the trimmed V and J ends, which lost 8 bases and 4 bases, there was a span of 20 bases. Germline V CDR1 and CDR2: MNHEY, SMNVEV (reference sequence).

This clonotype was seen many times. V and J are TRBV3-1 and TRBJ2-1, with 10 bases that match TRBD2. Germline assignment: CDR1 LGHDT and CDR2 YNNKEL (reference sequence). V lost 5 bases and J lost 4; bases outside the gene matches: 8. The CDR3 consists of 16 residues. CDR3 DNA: TGTGCCAGCAGCTTCACTAGCGGGATAAAATACAATGAGCAGTTCTTC. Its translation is CASSFTSGIKYNEQFF.

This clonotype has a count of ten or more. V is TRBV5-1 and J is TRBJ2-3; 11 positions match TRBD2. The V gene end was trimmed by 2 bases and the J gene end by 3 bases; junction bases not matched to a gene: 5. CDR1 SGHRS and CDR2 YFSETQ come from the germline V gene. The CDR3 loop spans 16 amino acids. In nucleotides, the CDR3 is TGCGCCAGCAGCTTTGGGACTAGCGGAGCGACAGATACGCAGTATTTT. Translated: CASSFGTSGATDTQYF.

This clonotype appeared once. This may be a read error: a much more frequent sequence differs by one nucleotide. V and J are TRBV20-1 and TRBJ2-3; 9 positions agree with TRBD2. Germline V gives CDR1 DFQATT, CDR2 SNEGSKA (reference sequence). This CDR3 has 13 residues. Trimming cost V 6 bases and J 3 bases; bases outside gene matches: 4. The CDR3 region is CSAKREETDTQYF. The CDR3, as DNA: TGCAGTGCCAAGCGGGAGGAGACAGATACGCAGTATTTT.

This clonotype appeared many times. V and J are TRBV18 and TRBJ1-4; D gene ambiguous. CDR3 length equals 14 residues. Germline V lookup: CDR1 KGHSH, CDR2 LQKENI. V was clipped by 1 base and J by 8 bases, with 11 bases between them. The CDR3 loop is CASSPRSQGEKLFF. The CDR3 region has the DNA TGTGCCAGCTCACCACGGTCCCAAGGGGAAAAACTGTTTTTT.

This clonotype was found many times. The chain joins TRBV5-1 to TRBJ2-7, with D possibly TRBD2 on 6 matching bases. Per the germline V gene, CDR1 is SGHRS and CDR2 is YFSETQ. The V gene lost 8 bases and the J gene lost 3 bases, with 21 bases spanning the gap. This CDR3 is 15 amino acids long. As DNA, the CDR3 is TGCGCCAGTAAAGGGGCGAGCGGGCATGGCTACGAGCAGTACTTC. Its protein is CASKGASGHGYEQYF.

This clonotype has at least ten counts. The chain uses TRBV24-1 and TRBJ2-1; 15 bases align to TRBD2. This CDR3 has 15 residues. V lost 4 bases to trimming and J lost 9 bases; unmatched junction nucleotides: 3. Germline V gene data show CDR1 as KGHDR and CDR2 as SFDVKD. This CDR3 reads CATSEAGLAGGEQFF. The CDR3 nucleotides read TGTGCCACCAGTGAGGCGGGACTAGCGGGAGGTGAGCAGTTCTTC.

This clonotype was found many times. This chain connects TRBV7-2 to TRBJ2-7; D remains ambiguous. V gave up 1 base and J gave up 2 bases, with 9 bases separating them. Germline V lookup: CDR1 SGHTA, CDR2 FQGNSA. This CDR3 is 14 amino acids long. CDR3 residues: CASSLVKATYEQYF. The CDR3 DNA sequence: TGTGCCAGCAGCTTAGTTAAGGCGACCTACGAGCAGTACTTC.

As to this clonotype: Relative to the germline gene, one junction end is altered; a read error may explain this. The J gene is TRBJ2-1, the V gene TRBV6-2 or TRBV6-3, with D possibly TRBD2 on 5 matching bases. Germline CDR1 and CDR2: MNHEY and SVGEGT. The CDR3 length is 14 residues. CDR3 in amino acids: CVSSPLASRGEQFF. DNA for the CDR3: TGCGTCAGCAGCCCACTGGCTAGTCGGGGTGAGCAGTTCTTC.

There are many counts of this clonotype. CDR3 in amino acids: CAISELSRGERLETQYF. CDR3 nucleotide sequence: TGTGCCATCAGTGAGTTGTCACGAGGGGAGAGGCTAGAGACCCAGTACTTC. The chain employs TRBV10-3 and TRBJ2-5, with D perhaps given as TRBD1 or TRBD2 (5 bases each). Germline V gene data show CDR1 as ENHRY and CDR2 as SYGVKD. V lost 1 base and J lost 4, with 19 bases in between. The CDR3 totals 17 residues.

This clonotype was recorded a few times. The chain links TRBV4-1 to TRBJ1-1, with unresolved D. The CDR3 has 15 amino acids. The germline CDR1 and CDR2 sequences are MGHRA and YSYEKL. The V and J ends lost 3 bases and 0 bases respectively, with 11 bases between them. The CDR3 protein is CASSQRETLNTEAFF. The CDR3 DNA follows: TGCGCCAGCAGCCAGAGGGAGACACTGAACACTGAAGCTTTCTTT.

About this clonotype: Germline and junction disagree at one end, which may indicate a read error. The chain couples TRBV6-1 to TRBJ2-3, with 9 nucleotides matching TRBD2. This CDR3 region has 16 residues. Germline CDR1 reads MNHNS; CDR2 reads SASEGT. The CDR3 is CASSPHLAGLTDTPYF. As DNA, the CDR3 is TGCGCCAGCAGTCCCCACCTAGCGGGACTGACAGATACGCCGTATTTT.

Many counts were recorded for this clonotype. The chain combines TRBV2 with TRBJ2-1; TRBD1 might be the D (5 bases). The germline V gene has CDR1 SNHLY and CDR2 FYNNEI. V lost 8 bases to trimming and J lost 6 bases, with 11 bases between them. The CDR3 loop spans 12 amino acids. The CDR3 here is CASGAVGNEQFF. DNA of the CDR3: TGTGCCAGCGGGGCTGTGGGCAATGAGCAGTTCTTC.

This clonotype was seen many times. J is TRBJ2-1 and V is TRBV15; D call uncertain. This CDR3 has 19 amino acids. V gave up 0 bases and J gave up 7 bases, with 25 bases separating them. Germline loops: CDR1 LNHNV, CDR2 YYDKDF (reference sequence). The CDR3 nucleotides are TGTGCCACCAGCAGAGATAAGTTCGAGCAGCTTGACGGCTGGAATGAGCAGTTCTTC. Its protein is CATSRDKFEQLDGWNEQFF.

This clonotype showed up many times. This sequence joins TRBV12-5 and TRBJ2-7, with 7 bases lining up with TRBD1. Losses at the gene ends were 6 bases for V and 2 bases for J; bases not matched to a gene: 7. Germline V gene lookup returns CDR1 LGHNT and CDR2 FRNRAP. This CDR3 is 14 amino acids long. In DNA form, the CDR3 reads TGTGCTAGTGGAGTAGGGACAGCGGCCTACGAGCAGTACTTC. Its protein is CASGVGTAAYEQYF. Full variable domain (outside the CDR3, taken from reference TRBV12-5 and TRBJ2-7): DARVTQTPRHKVTEMGQEVTMRCQPILGHNTVFWYRQTMMQGLELLAYFRNRAPLDDSGMPKDRFSAEMPDATLATLKIQPSEPRDSAVYFCASGVGTAAYEQYFGPGTRLTVT.

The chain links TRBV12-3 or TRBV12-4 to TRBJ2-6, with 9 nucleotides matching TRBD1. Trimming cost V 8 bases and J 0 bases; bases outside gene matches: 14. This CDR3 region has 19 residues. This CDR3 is CASCTRQGGTLSGANVLTF. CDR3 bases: TGTGCCAGCTGTACCCGACAGGGGGGAACGCTCTCTGGGGCCAACGTCCTGACTTTC.

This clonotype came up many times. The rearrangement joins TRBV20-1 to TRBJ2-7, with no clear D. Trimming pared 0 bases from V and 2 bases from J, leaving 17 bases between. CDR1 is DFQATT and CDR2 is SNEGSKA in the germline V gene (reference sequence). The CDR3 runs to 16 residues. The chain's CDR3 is CSARDPVTGTTYEQYF. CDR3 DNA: TGCAGTGCTAGAGATCCGGTAACGGGTACCACCTACGAGCAGTACTTC.

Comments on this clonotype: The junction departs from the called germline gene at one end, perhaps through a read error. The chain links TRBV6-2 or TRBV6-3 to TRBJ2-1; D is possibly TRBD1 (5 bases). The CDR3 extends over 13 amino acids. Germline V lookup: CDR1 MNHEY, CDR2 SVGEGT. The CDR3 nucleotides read TGTGCCGGCAGTAGGGGCTCCTACGATGAGCAGTTCTTC. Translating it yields CAGSRGSYDEQFF.

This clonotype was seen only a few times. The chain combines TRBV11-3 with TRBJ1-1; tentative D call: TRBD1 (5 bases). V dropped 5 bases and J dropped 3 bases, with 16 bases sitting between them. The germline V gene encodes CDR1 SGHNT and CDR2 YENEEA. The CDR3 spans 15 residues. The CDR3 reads CASSRKRQGDTEAFF. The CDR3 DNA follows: TGTGCCAGCAGCCGCAAACGGCAGGGCGACACTGAAGCTTTCTTT.

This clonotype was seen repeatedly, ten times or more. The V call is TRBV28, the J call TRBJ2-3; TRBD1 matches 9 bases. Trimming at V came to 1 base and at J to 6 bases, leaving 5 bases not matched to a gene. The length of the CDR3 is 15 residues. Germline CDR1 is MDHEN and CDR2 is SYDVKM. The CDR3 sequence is CASSLSQGAGDTQYF. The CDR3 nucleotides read TGTGCCAGCAGTTTATCACAGGGGGCAGGGGATACGCAGTATTTT.

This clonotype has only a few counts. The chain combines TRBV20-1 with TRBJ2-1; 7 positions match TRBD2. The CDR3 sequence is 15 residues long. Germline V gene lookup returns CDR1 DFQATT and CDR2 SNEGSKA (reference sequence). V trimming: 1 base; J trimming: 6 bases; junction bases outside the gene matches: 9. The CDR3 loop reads CSARGLAQNLNEQFF. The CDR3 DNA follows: TGCAGTGCTAGAGGACTAGCCCAGAACCTCAATGAGCAGTTCTTC.

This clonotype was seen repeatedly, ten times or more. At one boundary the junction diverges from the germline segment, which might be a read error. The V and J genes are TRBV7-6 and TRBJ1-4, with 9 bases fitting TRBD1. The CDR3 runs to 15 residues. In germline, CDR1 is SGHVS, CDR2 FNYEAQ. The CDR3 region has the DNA TGTGCCGGCAGCATTCACAGGGGGCAGAATGAAAAACTGTTTTTT. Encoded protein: CAGSIHRGQNEKLFF. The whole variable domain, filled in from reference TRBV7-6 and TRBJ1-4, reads GAGVSQSPRYKVTKRGQDVALRCDPISGHVSLYWYRQALGQGPEFLTYFNYEAQQDKSGLPNDRFSAERPEGSISTLTIQRTEQRDSAMYRCAGSIHRGQNEKLFFGSGTQLSVL.

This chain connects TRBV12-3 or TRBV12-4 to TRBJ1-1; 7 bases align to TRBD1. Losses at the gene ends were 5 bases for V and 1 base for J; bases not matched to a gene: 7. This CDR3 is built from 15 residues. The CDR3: CASSLRTGGNTEAFF. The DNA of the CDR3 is TGTGCCAGCAGTCTCAGGACAGGAGGGAACACTGAAGCTTTCTTT.

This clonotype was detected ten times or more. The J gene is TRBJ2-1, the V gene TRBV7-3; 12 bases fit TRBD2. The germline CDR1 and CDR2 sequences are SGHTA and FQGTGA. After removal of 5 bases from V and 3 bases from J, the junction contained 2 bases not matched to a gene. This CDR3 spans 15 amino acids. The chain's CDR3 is CASSKLAGGYNEQFF. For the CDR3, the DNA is TGTGCCAGCAGCAAACTAGCGGGAGGCTACAATGAGCAGTTCTTC.

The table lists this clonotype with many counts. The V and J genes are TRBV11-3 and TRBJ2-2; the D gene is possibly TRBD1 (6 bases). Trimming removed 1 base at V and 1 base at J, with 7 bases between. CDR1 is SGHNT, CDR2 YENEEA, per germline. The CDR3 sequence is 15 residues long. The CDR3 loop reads CASSLGGQNTGELFF. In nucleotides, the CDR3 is TGTGCCAGCAGCTTAGGGGGACAGAACACCGGGGAGCTGTTTTTT.

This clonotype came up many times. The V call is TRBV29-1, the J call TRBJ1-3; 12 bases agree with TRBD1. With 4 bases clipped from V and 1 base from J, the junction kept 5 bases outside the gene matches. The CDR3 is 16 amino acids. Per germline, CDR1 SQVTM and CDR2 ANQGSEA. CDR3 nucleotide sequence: TGCAGCGTTGGAGGGACAGGGGGCTTGTCTGGAAACACCATATATTTT. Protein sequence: CSVGGTGGLSGNTIYF.